These 26 T cell receptor beta chains were sequenced from one sample in a study of esophageal squamous cell carcinoma under preoperative chemotherapy. This sample's time point: before preoperative PTX-NDP chemotherapy. Each CDR3 protein gets one entry after TCRdb re-called the PCR reads with MiXCR. This sample has fewer than 16,000 distinct CDR3 sequences, with 60% found just once. Specimen collection occurred from a patient given preoperative chemotherapy. All receptors derive from a human donor with esophageal squamous cell carcinoma. The donor label of this sample is uncertain.

This clonotype was recorded at least ten times. The J gene is TRBJ2-1, the V gene TRBV6-5; TRBD1 might be the D (6 bases). Germline V gene lookup returns CDR1 MNHEY and CDR2 SVGAGI. This CDR3 is 15 amino acids long. V was shortened by 5 bases and J by 5 bases, with 16 bases between the two germline ends. The CDR3 bases are TGTGCCAGCAGTACTCGGGACAAATCTCACAATGAGCAGTTCTTC. It specifies CASSTRDKSHNEQFF.

The V call is TRBV6-4, the J call TRBJ2-1, with a weak D call TRBD2 (7 bases). V was shortened by 6 bases and J by 9 bases, with 15 bases between the two germline ends. Germline V gene data show CDR1 as MRHNA and CDR2 as SNTAGT. The CDR3 consists of 13 residues. CDR3 protein: CASRPSGGPEQFF. DNA of the CDR3: TGTGCCAGCAGACCATCCGGGGGGCCTGAGCAGTTCTTC.

This clonotype was detected a few times. The rearrangement uses TRBV6-5 and TRBJ2-1, with D possibly matching TRBD1 (5 bases). The V end lost 0 bases, the J end lost 8 bases, and 5 bases lay between the germline ends. CDR3 length: 12 residues. The germline CDR1 and CDR2 sequences are MNHEY and SVGAGI. DNA for the CDR3: TGTGCCAGCAGTTACTCAGGGGATGAGCAGTTCTTC. It encodes CASSYSGDEQFF.

To note about this clonotype: Mismatch with germline at one junction end may stem from a read error. V gene TRBV7-2 combines with J gene TRBJ2-3; D is perhaps TRBD1 (6 bases). The germline V gene has CDR1 SGHTA and CDR2 FQGNSA. This CDR3 has 15 residues. The CDR3 is CARGLGAGDTDTQYF. CDR3 DNA sequence: TGTGCCAGGGGCTTAGGGGCAGGGGACACAGATACGCAGTATTTC.

On this clonotype itself: The junction differs from germline at one of its ends, possibly a read error. This rearrangement joins TRBV7-2 to TRBJ2-3; no reliable D call. Germline V gives CDR1 SGHTA, CDR2 FQGNSA. The CDR3 runs to 13 residues. The CDR3 here is CASSLLMSETQYF. The CDR3 DNA reads TGTGCCAGCAGCTTACTTATGTCAGAGACCCAGTATTTC.

V usage is TRBV20-1 and J usage is TRBJ2-2; 10 bases map to TRBD2. The CDR3 runs to 14 residues. The trim removed 2 bases at V and 3 bases at J, leaving 0 bases unmatched. CDR1 is DFQATT, CDR2 SNEGSKA, per germline (reference sequence). CDR3 nucleotides: TGCAGTGCTAGACTAGCGGGGGACACCGGGGAGCTGTTTTTT. It is translated as CSARLAGDTGELFF.

The rearrangement joins TRBV5-1 to TRBJ2-7; D is possibly TRBD1 (5 bases). Per germline, CDR1 SGHRS and CDR2 YFSETQ. The CDR3 has 13 amino acids. V lost 0 bases, J lost 5 bases, and 9 bases lay in between. As DNA, the CDR3 is TGCGCCAGCAGCTTGGTTGGCAGGGACGAGCAGTACTTC. It specifies CASSLVGRDEQYF.

The V call is TRBV6-1, the J call TRBJ2-3, with 10 bases matching TRBD2. The J call may not be correct, given that the DNA end is closer to TRBJ2-7. Per germline, CDR1 MNHNS and CDR2 SASEGT. CDR3 length equals 17 residues. The CDR3 sequence: CASSASGGGSGTETQYF. In DNA form, the CDR3 reads TGTGCCAGCAGTGCGAGCGGGGGGGGGAGCGGCACAGAGACGCAGTACTTC.

Sample share makes this clonotype medium-sized. V usage is TRBV11-3 and J usage is TRBJ2-3; D not resolved. Trimming cost V 5 bases and J 0 bases, with 3 bases left between them. The CDR3 totals 12 residues. Germline values: CDR1 SGHNT, CDR2 YENEEA. The CDR3 DNA reads TGTGCCAGCAGCATAAGCACAGATACGCAGTATTTT. Amino acids: CASSISTDTQYF.

V gene TRBV6-1 combines with J gene TRBJ2-1; 9 nucleotides align to TRBD1. The J call is uncertain, as TRBJ2-5 better fits the DNA end. This CDR3 is built from 15 residues. Germline CDR1 reads MNHNS; CDR2 reads SASEGT. CDR3 sequence: CASSVPGQGRKTQYF. CDR3 in DNA: TGTGCCAGCAGTGTCCCGGGACAGGGACGGAAGACCCAGTACTTC.

About this clonotype itself: One end of the junction fails to match germline, which may point to a read error. V and J are TRBV6-1 and TRBJ2-6; a weak D match, TRBD1 (6 bases). The germline V gene has CDR1 MNHNS and CDR2 SASEGT. This CDR3 spans 15 amino acids. For the CDR3, the DNA is TGTGCCAGCACCCCAAAGGACAGAAACCAAGAGACCCTGTCTTTC. Translation: CASTPKDRNQETLSF.

The chain employs TRBV25-1 and TRBJ2-1, with D possibly matching TRBD2 (6 bases). The J call may be in error: the DNA end matches TRBJ2-7 better. The CDR3 has 15 residues. Germline V lookup: CDR1 MGHDK, CDR2 SYGVNS. DNA of the CDR3: TGTGCCAGCAGTTCCGGGACTTCCCTAAACAATGAGCAGTACTTC. Residues: CASSSGTSLNNEQYF.

This clonotype is medium-sized by share. This chain uses TRBV6-5 with TRBJ2-2, with a tentative D call TRBD1 (6 bases). Trimming took 6 bases from V and 9 from J, leaving 20 bases between them. The CDR3 has 15 amino acids. CDR1 is MNHEY and CDR2 is SVGAGI in the germline V gene. In nucleotides, the CDR3 is TGTGCCAGCAGCTTTTTTTGGACAGCAAGCCGGGAGCTGTTTTTT. Residues: CASSFFWTASRELFF.

The J gene is TRBJ2-1, the V gene TRBV6-1; 9 bases line up with TRBD2. V dropped 7 bases and J dropped 10; count of bases not matched to a gene: 8. The CDR3 is made up of 13 amino acids. CDR1 and CDR2 (germline): MNHNS, SASEGT. CDR3 region: CASIVAGDVEQFF. The CDR3, as DNA: TGTGCCAGCATTGTAGCGGGAGACGTGGAGCAGTTCTTC.

The chain couples TRBV12-3 or TRBV12-4 to TRBJ2-3, with 8 bases aligning to TRBD2. The CDR3 length is 16 residues. The V gene end was trimmed by 8 bases and the J gene end by 1 base; junction bases not matched to a gene: 11. CDR3: CASGGYGGGRTDTQYF. In nucleotides, the CDR3 is TGTGCCAGCGGGGGTTACGGGGGGGGTCGCACAGATACGCAGTATTTT.

This clonotype was found many times. This chain uses TRBV6-4 with TRBJ1-1; TRBD1 matches 7 bases. The V segment lost 6 bases and the J segment 5 bases; nucleotides outside the gene matches: 6. Germline CDR1 and CDR2: MRHNA and SNTAGT. This CDR3 contains 13 residues. The CDR3 loop is CASSVSRGTEAFF. DNA for the CDR3: TGTGCCAGCAGCGTAAGCAGGGGGACTGAAGCTTTCTTT.

On this clonotype itself: At one end the junction does not follow the germline gene, possibly because of a read error. The chain couples TRBV6-1 to TRBJ2-1, with 12 positions matching TRBD1. The DNA end is a closer match to TRBJ2-7, so the J assignment may be wrong. Germline assignment: CDR1 MNHNS and CDR2 SASEGT. The CDR3 has 16 amino acids. The CDR3 nucleotides read TGTGCCAGCAGGGAAGCGGGGGGACAGGGGGCAGAGACGCAGTACTTC. Translated, it gives CASREAGGQGAETQYF.

This clonotype was seen a few times. The CDR3: CASRRDSSTDTQYF. The CDR3 DNA follows: TGTGCCAGCAGAAGAGACTCCTCCACAGATACGCAGTATTTT. The chain joins TRBV12-3 or TRBV12-4 to TRBJ2-3; D is unresolved. The ends were cut back, 6 bases at V and 2 bases at J, with 12 bases in the middle. This CDR3 has 14 residues.

This clonotype was counted a single time. A read error may produce the germline difference seen at one junction end. The rearrangement joins TRBV6-1 to TRBJ2-4; possible D gene TRBD1, 7 bases. CDR3 size: 16 residues. Germline V gene lookup returns CDR1 MNHNS and CDR2 SASEGT. In DNA form, the CDR3 reads TGTGCCAGCAGCGGGCCAGGGGGGCGAGCCCAAAACATTCAGTACTTC. Translation gives CASSGPGGRAQNIQYF.

This clonotype was observed once. At one boundary the junction diverges from the germline segment, which might be a read error. The chain couples TRBV6-1 to TRBJ2-3, with a tentative D call TRBD1 (6 bases). The CDR3 loop spans 14 amino acids. Germline-derived CDR1 and CDR2 are MNHNS and SASEGT. CDR3 region: CASRTRVTGDEQYF. The CDR3 DNA sequence: TGTGCCAGCAGGACCCGGGTGACAGGCGATGAGCAGTACTTT.

This rearrangement joins TRBV6-1 to TRBJ2-5, with D perhaps assigned TRBD1 or TRBD2 (6 bases each). V lost 6 bases and J lost 5, with 13 bases in between. This CDR3 is built from 13 residues. The germline CDR1 and CDR2 sequences are MNHNS and SASEGT. The chain's CDR3 is CASSGGHRETQYF. The DNA of the CDR3 is TGTGCCAGCAGCGGGGGACACCGGGAGACCCAGTACTTC.

This clonotype has more than one count but fewer than ten. This chain's CDR3 is CASTGTVVVASSYNEQYF. CDR3 DNA: TGTGCCAGCACCGGGACAGTCGTGGTAGCGAGCTCCTACAATGAGCAGTACTTC. This rearrangement joins TRBV6-1 to TRBJ2-1, with 7 bases matching TRBD1. The J call may be incorrect, as the DNA end agrees better with TRBJ2-7. CDR1 and CDR2 (germline): MNHNS, SASEGT. The CDR3 runs to 18 residues.

Ten or more counts support this clonotype. At one end, the junction sequence differs from germline, possibly due to a read error. The chain recombines TRBV7-2 with TRBJ2-2; weak D call: TRBD2 (6 bases). The CDR3 has 15 residues. Germline V gives CDR1 SGHTA, CDR2 FQGNSA. In DNA form, the CDR3 reads TGTGCCAGCAGGTTAGCGGTGGCAAACACCGGGGAGCTGTTTTTT. This translates into CASRLAVANTGELFF.

This clonotype was counted at least ten times. The rearrangement uses TRBV6-4 and TRBJ2-3, with D possibly TRBD2 on 6 matching bases. CDR3 length: 14 amino acids. The germline gives CDR1 MRHNA, CDR2 SNTAGT. Deletions cut 2 bases from V and 4 bases from J, with 10 bases between. This CDR3 reads CASSDERDSDTQYF. DNA of the CDR3: TGTGCCAGCAGTGACGAACGGGACTCAGATACGCAGTATTTT.

This clonotype came up many times. This chain connects TRBV15 to TRBJ2-1; 13 positions match TRBD2. The J call may be incorrect, as the DNA end agrees better with TRBJ2-5. The CDR3 is 14 residues long. In germline, CDR1 is LNHNV, CDR2 YYDKDF (reference sequence). DNA of the CDR3: TGTGCCACCAGGGGACTAGCGGGATTTGAGACCCAGTACTTC. Translating gives CATRGLAGFETQYF.

This clonotype occurred once. The chain carries TRBV6-1 and TRBJ2-3, with D possibly matching TRBD2 (6 bases). TRBJ2-7 matches the DNA end more closely, so the J call is doubtful. The CDR3 is 14 amino acids. Per the germline V gene, CDR1 is MNHNS and CDR2 is SASEGT. The CDR3 sequence is CAGSAGRAEDTQYF. Written as DNA, the CDR3 is TGTGCGGGCAGTGCGGGACGTGCCGAAGATACGCAGTACTTC.